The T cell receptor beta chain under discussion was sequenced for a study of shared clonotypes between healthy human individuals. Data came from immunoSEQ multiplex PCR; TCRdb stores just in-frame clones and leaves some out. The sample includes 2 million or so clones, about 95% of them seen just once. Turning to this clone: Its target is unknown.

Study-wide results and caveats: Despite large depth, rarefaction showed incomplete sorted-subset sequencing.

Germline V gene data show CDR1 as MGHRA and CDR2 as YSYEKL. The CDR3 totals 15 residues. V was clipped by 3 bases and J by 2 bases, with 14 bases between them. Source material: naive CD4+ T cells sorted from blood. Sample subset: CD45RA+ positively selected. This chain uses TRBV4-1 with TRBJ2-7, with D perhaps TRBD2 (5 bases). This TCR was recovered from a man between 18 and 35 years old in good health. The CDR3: CASSHPVEGTYEQYF. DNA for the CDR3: TGCGCCAGCAGCCATCCTGTTGAGGGTACCTACGAGCAGTACTTC.